The 10 T cell receptor beta chains below come from one sample, sequenced in a study of blood T cells in healthy people across ages. For the second PCR, which ran for 7 to 11 cycles, a sample-barcoded 5' primer and a J-beta primer mix were used. One entry per CDR3 protein, called by TCRdb with MiXCR from the 5' RACE reads. This sample yields 1.5 million to 2 million distinct CDR3 sequences, of which about 39% are seen a single time; approximately 22% belongs to the top ten. The sequencing sample was made of blood. These TCRs come from a human donor in good health.

The sample holds a few counts of this clonotype. The rearrangement uses TRBV7-2 and TRBJ2-1; D is ambiguous. CDR1 SGHTA and CDR2 FQGNSA come from the germline V gene. The CDR3 consists of 13 residues. V was clipped by 3 bases and J by 8 bases, with 11 bases between them. The CDR3 sequence: CASSFRLVYEQFF. The CDR3 nucleotides read TGTGCCAGCAGCTTCCGCCTAGTCTATGAGCAGTTCTTC. The full variable domain, its missing parts supplied by reference TRBV7-2 and TRBJ2-1, is GAGVSQSPSNKVTEKGKDVELRCDPISGHTALYWYRQSLGQGLEFLIYFQGNSAPDKSGLPSDRFSAERTGGSVSTLTIQRTQQEDSAVYLCASSFRLVYEQFFGPGTRLTVL.

This clonotype was observed a single time. The chain has TRBV12-3 or TRBV12-4 and TRBJ2-7, with D perhaps assigned TRBD1 or TRBD2 (6 bases each). Trimming stripped 5 bases from V and 8 bases from J, with 19 bases between. The CDR3 spans 14 residues. DNA for the CDR3: TGTGCCAGCAGTCATACAGGGACTTTTTCGAAGCAGTACTTC. This sequence encodes CASSHTGTFSKQYF.

V and J are TRBV3-1 and TRBJ2-5; D unclear. The DNA matches TRBJ2-7 better at its end, which makes the J call doubtful. The germline CDR1 and CDR2 sequences are LGHDT and YNNKEL (reference sequence). The CDR3 runs to 13 residues. The CDR3 DNA sequence: TGTGCCAGCAGTCAACCGGGTTGGGACGAGCAGTACTTC. It encodes CASSQPGWDEQYF.

In this sample, this clonotype turned up a few times. V usage is TRBV12-3 or TRBV12-4 and J usage is TRBJ2-3; D unclear. The CDR3 is made up of 12 amino acids. Between the trimmed V and J ends, which lost 9 bases and 1 base, there was a span of 8 bases. This chain's CDR3 is CASGFGTDTQYF. CDR3 DNA: TGTGCCAGTGGGTTCGGCACAGATACGCAGTATTTT.

The table lists this clonotype with many counts. J is TRBJ2-1 and V is TRBV7-3; a weak D match, TRBD2 (6 bases). Germline values: CDR1 SGHTA, CDR2 FQGTGA. The CDR3 extends over 15 amino acids. V was pared by 2 bases and J by 2 bases, with 10 bases between. In DNA form, the CDR3 reads TGTGCCAGCAGCTTAGGCGGGACCGCCTACAATGAGCAGTTCTTC. It yields the protein CASSLGGTAYNEQFF.

This clonotype came up many times. The chain couples TRBV7-8 to TRBJ1-2; D not resolved. The germline V gene encodes CDR1 SGHVS and CDR2 FQNEAQ. CDR3 length equals 13 residues. The germline V and J ends were trimmed by 1 base and 1 base, with 4 bases remaining between them. The DNA of the CDR3 is TGTGCCAGCAGCTTAGACAATAACTATGGCTACACCTTC. Its protein product is CASSLDNNYGYTF.

Turning to this clonotype: At one end the junction does not follow the germline gene, possibly because of a read error. This chain uses TRBV7-6 with TRBJ2-5, with 12 bases aligning to TRBD2. Germline assignment: CDR1 SGHVS and CDR2 FNYEAQ. CDR3 length equals 17 residues. CDR3 bases: TGTGCCAGCAGCTCCGGACTAGCGGGGCCACTTTTACCAAGAGACCTCTTC. It encodes CASSSGLAGPLLPRDLF.

This chain joins TRBV4-1 and TRBJ2-3, with 10 bases lining up with TRBD2. The CDR3 spans 17 residues. V lost 4 bases to trimming and J lost 8 bases; unmatched junction nucleotides: 15. Germline CDR1 and CDR2: MGHRA and YSYEKL. The CDR3 loop reads CASSLGTVERLAGTQYF. The CDR3 DNA reads as TGCGCCAGCAGCCTAGGGACAGTCGAAAGACTAGCGGGTACGCAGTATTTT.

This clonotype was observed a handful of times. One end of the junction does not line up with germline, which may come from a read error. This rearrangement joins TRBV7-7 to TRBJ2-6, with D uncertain. The CDR3 covers 15 residues. Germline V gives CDR1 SSHAT, CDR2 FNYEAQ (reference sequence). The CDR3 loop is CASSHSPAGANVLTF. CDR3 bases: TGTGCTAGCAGCCATTCTCCCGCTGGGGCCAACGTCCTGACTTTC.

The chain joins TRBV7-9 to TRBJ2-3; 11 bases line up with TRBD2. The CDR3 totals 16 residues. Germline V lookup: CDR1 SEHNR, CDR2 FQNEAQ (reference sequence). V lost 5 bases, J lost 6 bases, and 10 bases stayed unmatched. In nucleotides, the CDR3 is TGTGCCAGCAGCCTAGGGGGACTAGCGGTTCGGGATACGCAGTATTTT. Its translation: CASSLGGLAVRDTQYF.